This passage covers 13 T cell receptor beta chains from one sample sequenced in a study of cytomegalovirus exposure and HLA in healthy donors. The PCR used 60 Vbeta and 13 Jbeta primers. The assay was immunoSEQ multiplex PCR, and TCRdb's table has in-frame clones only and misses some. In the table there are 99,000 or so clones, about 81% of which are singletons. Sequenced sample: PBMCs. Receptors were obtained from a man between 25 and 39 years old in good health and CMV-seronegative.

This clone was observed a few times. V is TRBV29-1 and J is TRBJ1-1; 9 bases line up with TRBD1. J lost 2 bases, V lost 4 bases, and 5 bases had no gene match. Looked up from germline, CDR1 is SQVTM and CDR2 is ANQGSEA. This CDR3 has 14 residues. As DNA, the CDR3 is TGCAGCGTTGCCATGGGACAGGGAAACACTGAAGCTTTCTTT. Protein: CSVAMGQGNTEAFF. Variable domain in full (rest from reference TRBV29-1 and TRBJ1-1): SAVISQKPSRDICQRGTSLTIQCQVDSQVTMMFWYRQQPGQSLTLIATANQGSEATYESGFVIDKFPISRPNLTFSTLTVSNMSPEDSSIYLCSVAMGQGNTEAFFGQGTRLTVV.

The rearrangement uses TRBV5-1 and TRBJ2-1; D remains unclear. This CDR3 is 13 amino acids long. Trimming left V 0 bases short and J 7 bases short, with 8 bases between. The germline CDR1 and CDR2 sequences are SGHRS and YFSETQ. The CDR3: CASSLDSQNEQFF. The CDR3 DNA follows: TGCGCCAGCAGCTTGGACTCACAGAATGAGCAGTTCTTC.

The gene calls are TRBV4-1 and TRBJ1-5; the D is unclear. The germline CDR1 and CDR2 sequences are MGHRA and YSYEKL. V was shortened by 3 bases and J by 0 bases, with 9 bases between the two germline ends. The CDR3 is 15 amino acids. The CDR3 coding sequence is TGCGCCAGCAGCCACAACAGTGTTAGCAATCAGCCCCAGCATTTT. Its protein is CASSHNSVSNQPQHF.

The V call is TRBV5-1, the J call TRBJ2-5, with 8 bases lining up with TRBD2. After removal of 0 bases from V and 4 bases from J, the junction contained 14 bases not matched to a gene. The CDR3 is made up of 18 amino acids. Looked up from germline, CDR1 is SGHRS and CDR2 is YFSETQ. The CDR3, as DNA: TGCGCCAGCAGCTTGGTTGGACAGCCCGGACGGGAGGGAGAGACCCAGTACTTC. As protein: CASSLVGQPGREGETQYF.

The V and J genes are TRBV19 and TRBJ1-5; perhaps TRBD1 as D (5 bases). The germline CDR1 and CDR2 sequences are LNHDA and SQIVND (reference sequence). V lost 5 bases and J 1 base, leaving 9 bases between the germline ends. The CDR3 sequence is 14 residues long. The CDR3 DNA reads TGTGCCAGTAGTGATGACAGAAGCAATCAGCCCCAGCATTTT. Its protein is CASSDDRSNQPQHF.

The chain carries TRBV2 and TRBJ1-1, with D unclear. V dropped 7 bases and J dropped 1 base, with 4 bases sitting between them. Germline V gene sequence: CDR1 SNHLY, CDR2 FYNNEI. The CDR3 is made up of 11 amino acids. CDR3 protein: CASTRNTEAFF. The CDR3 DNA sequence: TGTGCCAGCACCAGGAACACTGAAGCTTTCTTT.

The V call is TRBV18, the J call TRBJ1-1; TRBD1 is a possible D gene (5 bases). V gave up 3 bases and J gave up 3 bases, with 8 bases separating them. The CDR3 is 13 amino acids. Per germline, CDR1 KGHSH and CDR2 LQKENI. The CDR3 loop is CASSPAGDTEAFF. DNA of the CDR3: TGTGCCAGCTCACCGGCGGGGGACACTGAAGCTTTCTTT.

The V and J genes are TRBV7-8 and TRBJ2-7; 7 bases line up with TRBD1. CDR3 length: 14 residues. The V segment lost 5 bases and the J segment 4 bases; nucleotides outside the gene matches: 8. Germline V gene data show CDR1 as SGHVS and CDR2 as FQNEAQ. In DNA form, the CDR3 reads TGTGCCAGCAGCCGGGCTGGCAGGGGGTACGAGCAGTACTTC. Its translation: CASSRAGRGYEQYF. Full variable domain (outside the CDR3, taken from reference TRBV7-8 and TRBJ2-7): GAGVSQSPRYKVAKRGQDVALRCDPISGHVSLFWYQQALGQGPEFLTYFQNEAQLDKSGLPSDRFFAERPEGSVSTLKIQRTQQEDSAVYLCASSRAGRGYEQYFGPGTRLTVT.

The V and J genes are TRBV18 and TRBJ2-7; perhaps TRBD1 as D (6 bases). V was clipped by 5 bases and J by 2 bases, with 10 bases between them. CDR3 length: 13 residues. Germline V gene sequence: CDR1 KGHSH, CDR2 LQKENI. As DNA, the CDR3 is TGTGCCAGCTCAAGCGACAGGACCTACGAGCAGTACTTC. It is translated as CASSSDRTYEQYF.

This clone was observed a handful of times. V usage is TRBV6-5 and J usage is TRBJ2-7, with D maybe TRBD2 (6 bases). Germline loops: CDR1 MNHEY, CDR2 SVGAGI. V was shortened by 4 bases and J by 6 bases, with 10 bases between the two germline ends. This CDR3 contains 12 residues. The CDR3 loop is CASSSLAGEQYF. The CDR3 DNA is TGTGCCAGCAGTTCACTAGCTGGCGAGCAGTACTTC.

This clone has a handful of counts. The chain employs TRBV6-1 and TRBJ1-5, with D unresolved. The V gene lost 7 bases and the J gene lost 9 bases, with 13 bases spanning the gap. Germline V lookup: CDR1 MNHNS, CDR2 SASEGT. The CDR3 has 12 residues. This chain's CDR3 is CASKPVVGPQHF. The CDR3 DNA is TGTGCCAGCAAGCCGGTTGTTGGGCCCCAGCATTTT.

The gene calls are TRBV6-6 and TRBJ2-5, with D possibly being TRBD2 (7 bases). V lost 6 bases and J lost 4, with 18 bases in between. The CDR3 is 15 residues long. Germline-derived CDR1 and CDR2 are MNHNY and SVGAGI (reference sequence). CDR3 in DNA: TGTGCCAGCAGGGGGGGGCGGGGTAGAAGAGAGACCCAGTACTTC. It encodes CASRGGRGRRETQYF.

V usage is TRBV21-1 and J usage is TRBJ2-3; the table calls TRBD2, which could not be checked here. TRBV21-1 is described as a pseudogene. The CDR3 length is 14 residues. The CDR3 sequence: CASSISRATDTQYF. The CDR3 DNA reads TGTGCCAGCAGCATCTCTCGAGCAACAGATACGCAGTATTTT.